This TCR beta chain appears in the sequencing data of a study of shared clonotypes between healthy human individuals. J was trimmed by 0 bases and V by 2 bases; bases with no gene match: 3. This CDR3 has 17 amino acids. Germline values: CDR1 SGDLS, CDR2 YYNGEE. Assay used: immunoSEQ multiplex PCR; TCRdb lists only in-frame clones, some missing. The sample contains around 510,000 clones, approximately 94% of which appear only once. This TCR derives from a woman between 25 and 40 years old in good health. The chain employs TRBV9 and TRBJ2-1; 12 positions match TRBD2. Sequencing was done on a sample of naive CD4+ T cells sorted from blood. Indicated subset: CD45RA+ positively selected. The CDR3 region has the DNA TGTGCCAGCAGCGTGACTAGCGGGAGTATCTCCTACAATGAGCAGTTCTTC. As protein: CASSVTSGSISYNEQFF.